Presented here are 32 T cell receptor beta chains from one specimen sequenced in a study of blood T cells in healthy people across ages. Primed by a sample-barcoded 5' primer and a J-beta primer mix, a second PCR proceeded for 7 to 11 cycles. TCRdb reanalysed the 5' RACE reads using MiXCR and keeps one entry per CDR3 protein. The sample holds about 670,000 distinct CDR3 sequences; around 38% are singletons and the top ten take 30%. The specimen sequenced was blood. The receptors originated from an elderly man in good health.

The chain uses TRBV6-5 and TRBJ1-1, with a weak D call TRBD1 (6 bases). Germline-derived CDR1 and CDR2 are MNHEY and SVGAGI. The CDR3 extends over 14 amino acids. Trimming cost V 7 bases and J 5 bases, with 17 bases left between them. CDR3 DNA: TGTGCCAGCATAGTACGTCAGGGGCTTACTGAAGCTTTCTTT. Protein product: CASIVRQGLTEAFF.

In this sample, this clonotype turned up once. CDR3 DNA: TGTGCCAGCAGTTTATCGCGGCAGCCAGCTAACTATGGCTACACCTTC. Its protein product is CASSLSRQPANYGYTF. The genes are TRBV27 and TRBJ1-2; D unclear. The CDR3 covers 16 residues. Per germline, CDR1 MNHEY and CDR2 SMNVEV (reference sequence). V was pared by 0 bases and J by 0 bases, with 11 bases between.

This clonotype has just a few counts. The chain carries TRBV29-1 and TRBJ2-7; D not resolved. Germline CDR1 reads SQVTM; CDR2 reads ANQGSEA. Between the trimmed V and J ends, which lost 4 bases and 6 bases, there was a span of 16 bases. The CDR3 is 13 residues long. This CDR3 reads CSVGHGSLLEQYF. The CDR3 region has the DNA TGCAGCGTTGGCCACGGAAGCCTACTCGAGCAGTACTTC.

V usage is TRBV9 and J usage is TRBJ1-2; the match to TRBD1 covers 9 bases. CDR1 is SGDLS, CDR2 YYNGEE, per germline. The CDR3 totals 16 residues. V lost 2 bases and J lost 5; bases outside the gene matches: 10. CDR3 coding DNA: TGTGCCAGCAGCGTCAGAGGGGACAGGGATCCGTATGGCTACACCTTC. Translation gives CASSVRGDRDPYGYTF.

This clonotype was counted at least ten times. The chain employs TRBV7-2 and TRBJ2-5, with TRBD1 matching 7 bases. The CDR3 extends over 16 amino acids. V was pared by 0 bases and J by 2 bases, with 6 bases of the junction left unmatched. Germline loops: CDR1 SGHTA, CDR2 FQGNSA. CDR3 DNA: TGTGCCAGCAGCTTAGCCCGGACAGGAGCTCAAGAGACCCAGTACTTC. This translates into CASSLARTGAQETQYF.

This sequence joins TRBV3-1 and TRBJ2-7; D ambiguous. CDR1 and CDR2 (germline): LGHDT, YNNKEL (reference sequence). This CDR3 is built from 15 residues. The ends were cut back, 4 bases at V and 7 bases at J, with 20 bases in the middle. The CDR3 reads CASSLAPAEYNEQYF. For the CDR3, the DNA is TGTGCCAGCAGCCTTGCCCCGGCGGAATACAATGAGCAGTACTTC.

Only a few counts were recorded for this clonotype. CDR3 in DNA: TGCGCCAGCGCGGGAGGGGCTGGCATTCAGTACTTC. It encodes CASAGGAGIQYF. The chain combines TRBV4-3 with TRBJ2-4; TRBD2 agrees at 9 bases. There are 12 residues in the CDR3. J gave up 9 bases and V 8 bases, and 5 bases lay outside the gene matches. Germline CDR1 LGHNA, CDR2 YSLEER.

The genes are TRBV15 and TRBJ2-7; 7 nucleotides agree with TRBD1. The V gene end was trimmed by 0 bases and the J gene end by 3 bases; junction bases not matched to a gene: 8. The CDR3 has 16 amino acids. CDR1 LNHNV and CDR2 YYDKDF come from the germline V gene (reference sequence). The CDR3 nucleotides are TGTGCCACCAGCAGAGAATTGGTACAGGGGCTCTACGAGCAGTACTTC. Translating it yields CATSRELVQGLYEQYF.

The J gene is TRBJ2-1, the V gene TRBV6-2 or TRBV6-3, with 7 positions matching TRBD1. This CDR3 is 12 amino acids long. V lost 11 bases to trimming and J lost 10 bases; unmatched junction nucleotides: 11. CDR1 and CDR2 (germline): MNHEY, SVGEGT. The CDR3 sequence: CAVGTELYEQFF. The DNA of the CDR3 is TGTGCCGTTGGGACAGAGCTCTACGAGCAGTTCTTC.

This clonotype was counted ten times or more. The chain recombines TRBV25-1 with TRBJ2-7, with D possibly TRBD1 on 5 matching bases. The germline gives CDR1 MGHDK, CDR2 SYGVNS. This CDR3 region has 16 residues. Trimming took 3 bases from V and 0 from J, leaving 15 bases between them. The CDR3 reads CASSDPKGRFSYEQYF. The CDR3 DNA reads TGTGCCAGCAGTGACCCGAAGGGGCGCTTCTCCTACGAGCAGTACTTC.

Only a few counts were recorded for this clonotype. The V gene is TRBV28, the J gene TRBJ2-3; tentative D call: TRBD2 (5 bases). The germline V and J ends were trimmed by 1 base and 0 bases, with 11 bases remaining between them. Germline loops: CDR1 MDHEN, CDR2 SYDVKM. CDR3 length equals 16 residues. In nucleotides, the CDR3 is TGTGCCAGCAGTTTATCAGCGGCCCCGAGCACAGATACGCAGTATTTT. Translating gives CASSLSAAPSTDTQYF.

There are a few counts of this clonotype. The chain is built from TRBV6-5 and TRBJ2-5; D is unresolved. CDR3 size: 15 residues. Germline values: CDR1 MNHEY, CDR2 SVGAGI. Deletions cut 2 bases from V and 4 bases from J, with 14 bases between. The chain's CDR3 is CASSYRGMKGETQYF. The CDR3 nucleotides read TGTGCCAGCAGTTACCGTGGTATGAAGGGAGAGACCCAGTACTTC.

V is TRBV7-2 and J is TRBJ1-5, with a tentative D call TRBD1 (6 bases). The germline V gene encodes CDR1 SGHTA and CDR2 FQGNSA. The CDR3 has 15 residues. The V end was cut by 0 bases, the J end by 6 bases, with 12 bases between. CDR3 sequence (DNA): TGTGCCAGCAGCTTAGCGGTGGCAGGGGTTCAGCCCCAGCATTTT. Its translation: CASSLAVAGVQPQHF.

This clonotype was found a few times. The CDR3 nucleotides read TGTGCCACCAGCGGCGGGAGGACCGACCTATACAATGAGCAGTTCTTC. Translation gives CATSGGRTDLYNEQFF. V and J are TRBV24-1 and TRBJ2-1; 8 nucleotides match TRBD2. The CDR3 covers 16 residues. Trimming at V came to 7 bases and at J to 4 bases, leaving 11 bases not matched to a gene. Germline V gene sequence: CDR1 KGHDR, CDR2 SFDVKD.

In this sample, this clonotype turned up many times. The J gene is TRBJ2-6, the V gene TRBV12-3 or TRBV12-4, with D maybe TRBD1 (5 bases). The CDR3 length is 16 residues. Deletions cut 5 bases from V and 0 bases from J, with 11 bases between. The chain's CDR3 is CASSNTGYSGANVLTF. In nucleotides, the CDR3 is TGTGCCAGCAGTAACACAGGCTACTCTGGGGCCAACGTCCTGACTTTC.

This clonotype has just a few counts. The chain combines TRBV4-3 with TRBJ1-2, with a weak D call TRBD1 (6 bases). Germline V gene data show CDR1 as LGHNA and CDR2 as YSLEER. This CDR3 is built from 13 residues. The V end was cut by 3 bases, the J end by 4 bases, with 9 bases between. The CDR3 nucleotides read TGCGCCAGCAGCCAGGAAGGGGGCTATGGCTACACCTTC. It is translated as CASSQEGGYGYTF.

There are a few counts of this clonotype. The rearrangement uses TRBV7-3 and TRBJ2-3; TRBD2 agrees at 11 bases. Germline CDR1 is SGHTA and CDR2 is FQGTGA. The CDR3 sequence is 16 residues long. J gave up 5 bases and V 3 bases, and 7 bases lay outside the gene matches. This chain's CDR3 is CASSLLSGRAGDTQYF. DNA of the CDR3: TGTGCCAGCAGCTTGCTTAGCGGGAGGGCCGGAGATACGCAGTATTTT.

The genes are TRBV28 and TRBJ1-1; D is unclear. V shed 7 bases and J shed 7 bases, with 19 bases lying between them. The CDR3 is 14 amino acids. The V gene's germline CDR1 is MDHEN and CDR2 SYDVKM. The CDR3 nucleotides are TGTGCCAGCACCCCACCCAAGGCCCAAGGTGAAGCTTTCTTT. Translating it yields CASTPPKAQGEAFF.

This clonotype was picked up a small number of times. The V call is TRBV3-1, the J call TRBJ1-2; TRBD1 is a possible D gene (5 bases). The length of the CDR3 is 14 residues. The germline V gene encodes CDR1 LGHDT and CDR2 YNNKEL (reference sequence). The germline V and J ends were trimmed by 6 bases and 6 bases, with 17 bases remaining between them. Here the CDR3 DNA reads TGTGCCAGCAGTCGTTTCCAGGGAAGGGATGGCTACACCTTC. This translates into CASSRFQGRDGYTF.

CDR3 loop: CATSRDTVAGEQYF. The CDR3 DNA sequence: TGTGCCACCAGCAGAGATACAGTTGCGGGCGAGCAGTACTTC. The chain links TRBV15 to TRBJ2-7, with D tentatively TRBD2 (5 bases). Trimming took off 0 bases at V and 6 bases at J, with 12 bases between the two ends. CDR3 size: 14 residues. Germline CDR1 is LNHNV and CDR2 is YYDKDF (reference sequence).

To note about this clonotype: A junction boundary mismatches the germline segment, possibly from a read error. This chain connects TRBV6-1 to TRBJ1-3, with D perhaps TRBD1 (5 bases). The CDR3 contains 15 residues. Germline V lookup: CDR1 MNHNS, CDR2 SASEGT. CDR3 loop: CASSLGGSSGTTIYF. The CDR3 region has the DNA TGTGCCAGCAGCCTGGGGGGGTCCTCTGGAACCACCATATATTTT.

V and J are TRBV28 and TRBJ1-2, with D unresolved. Per germline, CDR1 MDHEN and CDR2 SYDVKM. This CDR3 spans 14 amino acids. V was cut by 6 bases and J by 2 bases, with 13 bases left in between. CDR3 loop: CASSPGGKNYGYTF. The CDR3 DNA is TGTGCCAGCAGCCCCGGTGGCAAGAACTATGGCTACACCTTC.

This chain joins TRBV5-1 and TRBJ2-7, with D hard to call. There are 19 residues in the CDR3. Germline assignment: CDR1 SGHRS and CDR2 YFSETQ. V dropped 4 bases and J dropped 3 bases, with 29 bases sitting between them. The CDR3 region has the DNA TGCGCCAGCAGCCAGGATAGGGTAAAGGGAATTGGGAACCACTACGAGCAGTACTTC. Protein sequence: CASSQDRVKGIGNHYEQYF.

Turning to this clonotype: Mismatch with germline at one junction end may stem from a read error. The chain joins TRBV28 to TRBJ2-7, with D perhaps TRBD1 or TRBD2 (5 bases each). Germline loops: CDR1 MDHEN, CDR2 SYDVKM. This CDR3 is 12 amino acids long. Here the CDR3 DNA reads TGTGCCAGCATGGGGGATTTGTACGAGCGGTACTTC. Translation gives CASMGDLYERYF.

This clonotype showed up just a few times. The J gene is TRBJ1-6, the V gene TRBV6-2 or TRBV6-3, with 10 bases that match TRBD1. CDR3 size: 14 residues. Germline V gives CDR1 MNHEY, CDR2 SVGEGT. V was pared by 5 bases and J by 9 bases, with 4 bases of the junction left unmatched. CDR3 amino acids: CASSAGTGASPLHF. The CDR3 DNA follows: TGTGCCAGCAGTGCCGGGACAGGGGCTTCACCCCTCCACTTT.

The sample holds a few counts of this clonotype. The chain employs TRBV4-1 and TRBJ2-5, with 13 nucleotides matching TRBD2. The J call could be wrong; TRBJ2-7 is a better fit for the DNA end. Germline V gives CDR1 MGHRA, CDR2 YSYEKL. This CDR3 contains 18 residues. CDR3 sequence reads: CASSQDTGLAGEFYEQYF. CDR3 coding DNA: TGCGCCAGCAGCCAAGATACTGGACTAGCGGGAGAATTTTACGAGCAGTACTTC.

CDR3 loop: CASSTGEVSYTF. The CDR3 region has the DNA TGCGCCAGCAGTACAGGGGAGGTTAGCTACACCTTC. This rearrangement joins TRBV10-2 to TRBJ1-2, with 7 bases lining up with TRBD1. From germline, CDR1 is WSHSY and CDR2 SAAADI. The CDR3 consists of 12 residues. V trimming: 5 bases; J trimming: 9 bases; junction bases outside the gene matches: 6.

The chain couples TRBV6-6 to TRBJ2-5, with D perhaps being TRBD1 or TRBD2 (7 bases each). The ends were cut back, 10 bases at V and 3 bases at J, with 18 bases in the middle. Germline values: CDR1 MNHNY, CDR2 SVGAGI (reference sequence). This CDR3 has 14 residues. CDR3 sequence (DNA): TGTGCCATCGTTCAGGGGGGGAACAAAGAGACCCAGTACTTC. Translating it yields CAIVQGGNKETQYF.

In this sample, this clonotype turned up a few times. J is TRBJ2-7 and V is TRBV21-1; TRBD1 is the table's D call, not checked against the DNA. TRBV21-1 represents a pseudogene. The CDR3 consists of 18 residues. CDR3 sequence (DNA): TGTGCCAGCACCGTAGGACAGAAGAGAAATCTTTTTAACTACGAGCAGTACTTC. It is translated as CASTVGQKRNLFNYEQYF.

This clonotype has only a few counts. The chain joins TRBV5-1 to TRBJ2-3; possibly TRBD1 for D (5 bases). Trimming removed 0 bases from V and 2 bases from J, with 10 bases in between. Germline lookup yields CDR1 SGHRS and CDR2 YFSETQ. This CDR3 comprises 15 residues. The CDR3 sequence is CASSLDRPYTDTQYF. CDR3 nucleotide sequence: TGCGCCAGCAGCTTGGACAGGCCTTACACAGATACGCAGTATTTT.

This clonotype occurred a few times. The chain carries TRBV12-3 or TRBV12-4 and TRBJ2-7; D is possibly TRBD2 (5 bases). Trimming removed 5 bases from V and 2 bases from J, with 13 bases in between. This CDR3 is built from 14 residues. CDR3 residues: CASSPEALAYEQYF. DNA for the CDR3: TGTGCCAGCAGTCCGGAGGCTCTAGCCTACGAGCAGTACTTC.

The chain uses TRBV20-1 and TRBJ2-5; D possibly corresponds to TRBD2 (5 bases). The DNA end favors TRBJ2-7, so the J call may be wrong. The CDR3 consists of 14 residues. CDR1 and CDR2 (germline): DFQATT, SNEGSKA (reference sequence). The CDR3 loop reads CSASRRTGVYEQYF. CDR3 nucleotide sequence: TGCAGTGCTAGTCGCAGGACTGGCGTCTACGAGCAGTACTTC.